This T cell receptor beta chain appears in the sequencing data of a study of blood T cell repertoires in COVID-19. In the study overall: Acute-phase and convalescent COVID-19 samples originated in the United States, Italy and Spain. Sample material is recorded as cDNA or gDNA derived from T cells, B-cell-depleted T cells, or PBMCs.

Clones were sequenced by immunoSEQ multiplex PCR, and TCRdb holds only the in-frame ones, with some missing. The table records 64,000 or so clones, 82% of them present only once. CDR3 length: 14 residues. The germline V gene has CDR1 PRHDT and CDR2 FYEKMQ (reference sequence). The V and J ends lost 4 bases and 4 bases, in that order; junction bases with no gene match: 6. The receptor was derived from a human donor in a cohort sampled during active COVID-19. The sample was peripheral blood. The chain employs TRBV13 and TRBJ1-1, with 7 nucleotides matching TRBD1. The CDR3 region is CASSWRQGLTEAFF. In DNA, the CDR3 is TGTGCCAGCAGCTGGAGACAGGGACTCACTGAAGCTTTCTTT.